There are a few counts of the clone carrying this T cell receptor (beta chain). The CDR3 runs to 14 residues. Germline V gene sequence: CDR1 SGHTA, CDR2 FQGNSA. From the PCR reads, TCRdb called clonotypes with MiXCR, one entry per CDR3 protein. The data contain approximately 2,000 distinct CDR3 sequences, under 45% of them singletons. These data come from a study of immune characterization of retroperitoneal liposarcoma. This rearrangement joins TRBV7-2 to TRBJ2-5; TRBD2 matches 10 bases. The DNA end favors TRBJ2-1, so the J call may be wrong. Sample: tumor tissue. The clonotype comes from a male donor with retroperitoneal liposarcoma. The CDR3 DNA is TGTGCCAGCAGCTCTAGCGGGAGCAGAGAGACCCAGTTCTTC. Its protein is CASSSSGSRETQFF.